This TCR beta chain was identified in a study of blood T cells in healthy people across ages. Then a second PCR, running roughly 7 to 12 cycles, was carried out with a sample-barcoded 5' primer and a J-beta primer mix. TCRdb re-called the 5' RACE reads with MiXCR, one entry per CDR3 protein. The sample records 1.5 million to 2 million distinct CDR3 sequences, roughly 30% being singletons. The CDR3 extends over 18 amino acids. Trimming stripped 1 base from V and 4 bases from J, with 22 bases between. Germline V lookup: CDR1 KGHSH, CDR2 LQKENI. Sequencing was done on a sample of blood. The chain links TRBV18 to TRBJ1-2; tentatively, D is TRBD1 (5 bases). This clonotype originated in a woman aged 30 to 39 in good health. The CDR3 reads CASSPQIPWDPTSYGYTF. DNA for the CDR3: TGTGCCAGCTCACCACAGATACCTTGGGACCCCACAAGCTATGGCTACACCTTC.